This TCR beta chain was captured in a study of blood T cell repertoires in COVID-19. Whole-study context: Donors in the United States, Italy and Spain gave samples during acute or convalescent COVID-19.

Repertoires were generated with immunoSEQ multiplex PCR, while TCRdb's copy carries only in-frame clones and drops some. The repertoire consists of approximately 100,000 clones, with 90% to 95% occurring once and the leading ten covering around 5.8%. Source material: peripheral blood. The TCR comes from a human donor in a cohort sampled during active COVID-19.

The CDR3 sequence: CASSERSYNEQFF. CDR3 in DNA: TGTGCCAGCAGTGAACGGTCCTACAATGAGCAGTTCTTC. This chain joins TRBV2 and TRBJ2-1; the D is unclear. This CDR3 is built from 13 residues. From germline, CDR1 is SNHLY and CDR2 FYNNEI. The V gene lost 2 bases and the J gene lost 1 base, with 3 bases spanning the gap.